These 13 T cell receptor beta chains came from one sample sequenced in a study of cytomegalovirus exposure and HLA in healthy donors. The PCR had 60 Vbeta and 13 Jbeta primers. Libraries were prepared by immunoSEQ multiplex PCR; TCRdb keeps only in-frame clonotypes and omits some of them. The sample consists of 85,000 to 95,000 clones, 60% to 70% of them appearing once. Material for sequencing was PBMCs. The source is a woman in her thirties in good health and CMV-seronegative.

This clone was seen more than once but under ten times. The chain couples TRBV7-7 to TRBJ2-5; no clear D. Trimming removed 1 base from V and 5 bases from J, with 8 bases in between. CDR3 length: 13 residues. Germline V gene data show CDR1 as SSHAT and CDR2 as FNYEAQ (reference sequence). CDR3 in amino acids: CASSLEWPETQYF. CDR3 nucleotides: TGTGCCAGCAGCTTAGAATGGCCGGAGACCCAGTACTTC.

The CDR3 sequence: CSVVAVAGTTGELFF. For the CDR3, the DNA is TGCAGCGTAGTTGCTGTGGCGGGGACCACCGGGGAGCTGTTTTTT. The chain is built from TRBV29-1 and TRBJ2-2; possible D gene TRBD2, 6 bases. Germline CDR1 reads SQVTM; CDR2 reads ANQGSEA. V dropped 6 bases and J dropped 4 bases, with 18 bases sitting between them. The CDR3 spans 15 residues.

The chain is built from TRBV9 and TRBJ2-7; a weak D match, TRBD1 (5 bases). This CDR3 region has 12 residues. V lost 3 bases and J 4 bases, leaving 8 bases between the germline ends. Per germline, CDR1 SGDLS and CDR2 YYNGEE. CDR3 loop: CASSAQGYEQYF. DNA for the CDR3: TGTGCCAGCAGCGCCCAGGGATACGAGCAGTACTTC.

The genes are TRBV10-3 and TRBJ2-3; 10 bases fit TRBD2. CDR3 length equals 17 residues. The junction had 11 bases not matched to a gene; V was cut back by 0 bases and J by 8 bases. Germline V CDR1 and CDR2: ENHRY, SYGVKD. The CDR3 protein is CAISESRSGGATGTQYF. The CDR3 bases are TGTGCCATCAGTGAGTCGAGAAGCGGGGGGGCCACGGGTACGCAGTATTTT.

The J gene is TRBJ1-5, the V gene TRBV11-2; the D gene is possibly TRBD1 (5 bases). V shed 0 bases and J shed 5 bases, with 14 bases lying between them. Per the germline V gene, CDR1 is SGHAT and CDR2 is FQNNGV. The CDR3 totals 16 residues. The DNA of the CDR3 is TGTGCCAGCAGCTTAGATTTCCAGGGTGATGATCAGCCCCAGCATTTT. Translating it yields CASSLDFQGDDQPQHF.

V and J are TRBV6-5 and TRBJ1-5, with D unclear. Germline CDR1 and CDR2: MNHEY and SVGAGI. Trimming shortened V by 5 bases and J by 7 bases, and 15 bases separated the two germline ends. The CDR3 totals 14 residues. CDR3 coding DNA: TGTGCCAGCAGTCGTCGGACGGGAAGCCAGCCCCAGCATTTT. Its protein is CASSRRTGSQPQHF.

CDR3 nucleotide sequence: TGCGCCAGCAGCCAAGGGCTAGTTTATGAGCAGTTCTTC. This sequence encodes CASSQGLVYEQFF. The rearrangement uses TRBV4-1 and TRBJ2-1, with unresolved D. Trimming removed 1 base from V and 8 bases from J, with 9 bases in between. The germline V gene has CDR1 MGHRA and CDR2 YSYEKL. The CDR3 sequence is 13 residues long.

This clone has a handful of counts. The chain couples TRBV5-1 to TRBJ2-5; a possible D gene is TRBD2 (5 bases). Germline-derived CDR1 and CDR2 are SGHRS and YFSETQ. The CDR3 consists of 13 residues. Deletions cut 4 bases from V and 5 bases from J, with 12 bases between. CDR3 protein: CASSPRGWETQYF. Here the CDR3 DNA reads TGCGCCAGCAGCCCTCGAGGGTGGGAGACCCAGTACTTC.

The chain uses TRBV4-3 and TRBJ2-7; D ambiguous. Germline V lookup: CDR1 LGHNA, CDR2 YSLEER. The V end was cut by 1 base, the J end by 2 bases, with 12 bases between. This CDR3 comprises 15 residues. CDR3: CASSQVARGPYEQYF. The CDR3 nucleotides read TGCGCCAGCAGCCAAGTTGCTAGAGGTCCCTACGAGCAGTACTTC.

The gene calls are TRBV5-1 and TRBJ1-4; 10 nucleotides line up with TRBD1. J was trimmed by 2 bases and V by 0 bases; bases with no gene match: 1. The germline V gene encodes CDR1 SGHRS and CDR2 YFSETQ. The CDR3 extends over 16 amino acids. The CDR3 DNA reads TGCGCCAGCAGCTTGGGGGACAGGGGTACTAATGAAAAACTGTTTTTT. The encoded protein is CASSLGDRGTNEKLFF.

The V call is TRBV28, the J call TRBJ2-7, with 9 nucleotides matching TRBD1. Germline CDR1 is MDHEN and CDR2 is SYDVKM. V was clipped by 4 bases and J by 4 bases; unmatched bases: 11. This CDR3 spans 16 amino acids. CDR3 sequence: CASSSPGTGMMYEQYF. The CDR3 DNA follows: TGTGCCAGCAGTTCCCCCGGGACAGGGATGATGTACGAGCAGTACTTC. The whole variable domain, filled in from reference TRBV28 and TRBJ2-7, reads DVKVTQSSRYLVKRTGEKVFLECVQDMDHENMFWYRQDPGLGLRLIYFSYDVKMKEKGDIPEGYSVSREKKERFSLILESASTNQTSMYLCASSSPGTGMMYEQYFGPGTRLTVT.

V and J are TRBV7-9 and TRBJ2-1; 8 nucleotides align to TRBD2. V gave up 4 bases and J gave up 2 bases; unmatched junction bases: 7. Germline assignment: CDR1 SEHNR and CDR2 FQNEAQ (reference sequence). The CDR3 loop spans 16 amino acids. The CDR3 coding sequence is TGTGCCAGCAGCTGGGAAGCGGGAGTCACCTACAATGAGCAGTTCTTC. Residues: CASSWEAGVTYNEQFF.

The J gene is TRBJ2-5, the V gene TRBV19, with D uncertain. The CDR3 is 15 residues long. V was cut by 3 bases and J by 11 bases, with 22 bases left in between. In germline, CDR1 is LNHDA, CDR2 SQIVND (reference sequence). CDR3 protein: CASSIGVGAALEQYF. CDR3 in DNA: TGTGCCAGTAGTATTGGCGTCGGCGCGGCCCTAGAGCAGTACTTC.